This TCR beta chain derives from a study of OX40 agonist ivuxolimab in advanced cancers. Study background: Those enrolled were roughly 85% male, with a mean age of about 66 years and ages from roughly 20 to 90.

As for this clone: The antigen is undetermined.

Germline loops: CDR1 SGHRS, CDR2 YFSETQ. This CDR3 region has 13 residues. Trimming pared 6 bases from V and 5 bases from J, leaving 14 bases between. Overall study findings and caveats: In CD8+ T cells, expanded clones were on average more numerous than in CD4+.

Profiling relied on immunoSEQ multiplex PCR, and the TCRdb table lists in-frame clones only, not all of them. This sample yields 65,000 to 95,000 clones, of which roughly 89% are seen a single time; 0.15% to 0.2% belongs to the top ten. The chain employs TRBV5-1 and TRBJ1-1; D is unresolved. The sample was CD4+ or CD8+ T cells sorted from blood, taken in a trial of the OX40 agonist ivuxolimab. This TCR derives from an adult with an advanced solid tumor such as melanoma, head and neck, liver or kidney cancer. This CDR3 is CASKAGLRTEAFF. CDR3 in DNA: TGCGCCAGCAAAGCTGGTTTGCGAACTGAAGCTTTCTTT. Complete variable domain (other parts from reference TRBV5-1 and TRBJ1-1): KAGVTQTPRYLIKTRGQQVTLSCSPISGHRSVSWYQQTPGQGLQFLFEYFSETQRNKGNFPGRFSGRQFSNSRSEMNVSTLELGDSALYLCASKAGLRTEAFFGQGTRLTVV.